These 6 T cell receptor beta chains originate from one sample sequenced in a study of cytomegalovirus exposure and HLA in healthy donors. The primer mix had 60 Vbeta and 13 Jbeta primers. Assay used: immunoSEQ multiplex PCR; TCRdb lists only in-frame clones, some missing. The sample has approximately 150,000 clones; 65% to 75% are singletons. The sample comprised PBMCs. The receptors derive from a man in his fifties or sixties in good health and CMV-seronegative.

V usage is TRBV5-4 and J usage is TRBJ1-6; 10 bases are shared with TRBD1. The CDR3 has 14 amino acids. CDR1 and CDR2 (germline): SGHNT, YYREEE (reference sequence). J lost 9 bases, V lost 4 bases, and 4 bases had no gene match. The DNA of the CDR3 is TGTGCCAGCAGCCCGGACAGGGGGTTTTCACCCCTCCACTTT. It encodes CASSPDRGFSPLHF.

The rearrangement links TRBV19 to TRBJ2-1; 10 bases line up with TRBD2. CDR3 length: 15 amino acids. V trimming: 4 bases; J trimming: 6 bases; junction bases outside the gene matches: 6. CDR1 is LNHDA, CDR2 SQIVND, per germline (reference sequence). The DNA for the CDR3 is TGTGCCAGTAGTAGGGCTAGCGGGAGTTTCAATGAGCAGTTCTTC. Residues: CASSRASGSFNEQFF.

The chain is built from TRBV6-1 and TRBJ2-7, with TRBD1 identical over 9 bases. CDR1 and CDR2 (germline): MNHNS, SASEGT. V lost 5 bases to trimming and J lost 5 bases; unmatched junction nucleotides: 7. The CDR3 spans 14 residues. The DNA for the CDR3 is TGTGCCAGCAGTACTTGGACAGGGGCCAACGAGCAGTACTTC. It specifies CASSTWTGANEQYF.

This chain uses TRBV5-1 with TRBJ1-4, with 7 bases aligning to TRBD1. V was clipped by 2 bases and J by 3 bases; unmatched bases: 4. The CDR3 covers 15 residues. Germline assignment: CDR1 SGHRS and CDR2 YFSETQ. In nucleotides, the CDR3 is TGCGCCAGCAGCTTCTCCAGGGGGGCTAATGAAAAACTGTTTTTT. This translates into CASSFSRGANEKLFF.

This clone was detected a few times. In DNA form, the CDR3 reads TGTGCCTGGAGTGTAGTCCGTGGGGCTGGGGAAAAACTGTTTTTT. It specifies CAWSVVRGAGEKLFF. V gene TRBV30 combines with J gene TRBJ1-4; D is possibly TRBD1 (5 bases). The germline V and J ends were trimmed by 0 bases and 8 bases, with 16 bases remaining between them. CDR1 and CDR2 (germline): GTSNPN, SVGIG (reference sequence). The CDR3 is 15 amino acids.

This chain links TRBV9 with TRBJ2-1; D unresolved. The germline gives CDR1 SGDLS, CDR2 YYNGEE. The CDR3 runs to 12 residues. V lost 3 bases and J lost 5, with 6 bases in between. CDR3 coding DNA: TGTGCCAGCAGCGGACTTCACAATGAGCAGTTCTTC. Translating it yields CASSGLHNEQFF.